This passage covers 22 T cell receptor beta chains from one sample sequenced in a study of long-term antiretroviral therapy in people with HIV. Version v3.0 of the immunoSEQ assay was performed at survey level. Clones were read by immunoSEQ multiplex PCR, and TCRdb kept only the in-frame ones, dropping some. Of roughly 28,000 clones in the sample, about 95% were seen once. Sequenced material: unsorted PBMCs, taken 5.3 years after starting antiretroviral therapy. The receptors shown here come from a man in his thirties or forties with HIV.

The CDR3 DNA is TGCGCCAGCAGCCCCCCGAGGGCGCTAGCGGGCCGCGAGCAGTACTTC. Amino acid sequence: CASSPPRALAGREQYF. This rearrangement joins TRBV4-1 to TRBJ2-7, with 8 bases fitting TRBD2. The CDR3 runs to 16 residues. The germline V gene has CDR1 MGHRA and CDR2 YSYEKL. Losses at the gene ends were 4 bases for V and 6 bases for J; bases not matched to a gene: 14.

The chain carries TRBV18 and TRBJ2-1, with 12 bases lining up with TRBD2. Germline CDR1 is KGHSH and CDR2 is LQKENI. The CDR3 length is 17 residues. V lost 4 bases, J lost 9 bases, and 13 bases stayed unmatched. The CDR3 region is CASSQTGTSGFFGEQFF. The CDR3, as DNA: TGTGCCAGCTCACAAACCGGGACTAGCGGGTTTTTCGGTGAGCAGTTCTTC.

The chain uses TRBV5-5 and TRBJ1-2, with 7 bases identical to TRBD1. The CDR3 length is 13 residues. J was trimmed by 4 bases and V by 4 bases; bases with no gene match: 4. In germline, CDR1 is SGHKS, CDR2 YYEKEE (reference sequence). The CDR3 nucleotides read TGTGCCAGCAGCGCCGGGACAGTCTATGGCTACACCTTC. This encodes CASSAGTVYGYTF.

The J gene is TRBJ2-7, the V gene TRBV7-6; maybe TRBD2 (5 bases). Germline CDR1 and CDR2: SGHVS and FNYEAQ. Trimming took 5 bases from V and 0 from J, leaving 14 bases between them. CDR3 length equals 15 residues. The CDR3 spells CASSPISGTSYEQYF. CDR3 coding DNA: TGTGCCAGCAGCCCCATCAGCGGCACCTCCTACGAGCAGTACTTC.

This chain links TRBV29-1 with TRBJ2-4, with D possibly TRBD1 on 6 matching bases. CDR1 is SQVTM and CDR2 is ANQGSEA in the germline V gene. Trimming took off 7 bases at V and 4 bases at J, with 20 bases between the two ends. This CDR3 is built from 15 residues. In nucleotides, the CDR3 is TGCAGCGCCGGGACACCCGACGGGGAAAAAAACATTCAGTACTTC. It codes for CSAGTPDGEKNIQYF.

This chain joins TRBV19 and TRBJ2-7, with TRBD1 matching 7 bases. The germline V gene has CDR1 LNHDA and CDR2 SQIVND (reference sequence). The CDR3 covers 14 residues. V lost 6 bases, J lost 0 bases, and 5 bases stayed unmatched. The CDR3 bases are TGTGCCAGTAGCCGGACAGGCGCCTCCTACGAGCAGTACTTC. It yields the protein CASSRTGASYEQYF.

The V and J genes are TRBV9 and TRBJ1-2; D is uncertain. The CDR3 totals 12 residues. Trimming shortened V by 4 bases and J by 4 bases, and 8 bases separated the two germline ends. The germline V gene has CDR1 SGDLS and CDR2 YYNGEE. The CDR3: CASSPEGYGYTF. CDR3 DNA sequence: TGTGCCAGCAGCCCAGAGGGCTATGGCTACACCTTC.

This sequence joins TRBV6-1 and TRBJ1-4, with D maybe TRBD1 (6 bases). This CDR3 has 15 residues. Trimming shortened V by 2 bases and J by 8 bases, and 15 bases separated the two germline ends. Germline lookup yields CDR1 MNHNS and CDR2 SASEGT. The CDR3 region is CASSEIRGGMEKLFF. As DNA, the CDR3 is TGTGCCAGCAGTGAAATCAGGGGCGGGATGGAAAAACTGTTTTTT.

The chain is built from TRBV4-1 and TRBJ1-5; D ambiguous. Trimming took off 0 bases at V and 2 bases at J, with 17 bases between the two ends. CDR1 and CDR2 (germline): MGHRA, YSYEKL. The CDR3 is 18 amino acids. The CDR3 region has the DNA TGCGCCAGCAGCCAAGAGAAACGTAATCGCATAGGCAATCAGCCCCAGCATTTT. It specifies CASSQEKRNRIGNQPQHF.

This clone was detected only a few times. The chain is built from TRBV28 and TRBJ2-1; D is perhaps TRBD1 (6 bases). The germline gives CDR1 MDHEN, CDR2 SYDVKM. The CDR3 has 16 residues. V shed 4 bases and J shed 5 bases, with 18 bases lying between them. CDR3 protein: CASSSLDGQSNNEQFF. As DNA, the CDR3 is TGTGCCAGCAGTTCCCTCGACGGACAGTCTAACAATGAGCAGTTCTTC.

The chain couples TRBV19 to TRBJ1-3; D gene ambiguous. Germline CDR1 LNHDA, CDR2 SQIVND (reference sequence). Trimming cost V 5 bases and J 0 bases, with 20 bases left between them. The CDR3 length is 18 residues. CDR3 sequence: CASSRILGSLSSGNTIYF. For the CDR3, the DNA is TGTGCCAGTAGTCGTATTTTGGGATCCTTGAGCTCTGGAAACACCATATATTTT.

V gene TRBV30 combines with J gene TRBJ1-1, with D possibly matching TRBD1 (5 bases). V was shortened by 3 bases and J by 4 bases, with 15 bases between the two germline ends. Germline V gene sequence: CDR1 GTSNPN, CDR2 SVGIG (reference sequence). The CDR3 has 14 residues. CDR3 DNA: TGTGCCTGGAGCCCCCGACGGGGCGGCACTGAAGCTTTCTTT. This gives the protein CAWSPRRGGTEAFF.

The chain is built from TRBV2 and TRBJ2-5; tentatively, D is TRBD1 (5 bases). The CDR3 is 13 amino acids. Trimming pared 7 bases from V and 3 bases from J, leaving 12 bases between. CDR1 is SNHLY and CDR2 is FYNNEI in the germline V gene. CDR3 sequence: CASKQGTKETQYF. Written as DNA, the CDR3 is TGTGCCAGCAAGCAGGGTACTAAAGAGACCCAGTACTTC.

The rearrangement uses TRBV30 and TRBJ1-1; 8 nucleotides agree with TRBD1. This CDR3 comprises 16 residues. Germline V gene data show CDR1 as GTSNPN and CDR2 as SVGIG (reference sequence). V shed 3 bases and J 3 bases; nucleotides not matched to a gene: 12. CDR3 sequence: CAWRPGQGRAHTEAFF. The CDR3 DNA reads as TGTGCCTGGAGACCAGGACAGGGCAGGGCGCACACTGAAGCTTTCTTT.

CDR3 protein: CASSDRGYLSGQYF. The CDR3 DNA sequence: TGTGCCAGCAGTGATCGGGGCTACCTGAGTGGGCAGTATTTT. The rearrangement joins TRBV6-1 to TRBJ2-3; D assignment may be TRBD1 or TRBD2 (5 bases each). Germline V lookup: CDR1 MNHNS, CDR2 SASEGT. The length of the CDR3 is 14 residues. The V and J ends lost 3 bases and 11 bases respectively, with 18 bases between them.

This sequence joins TRBV5-1 and TRBJ2-2; TRBD2 aligns across 11 bases. Per the germline V gene, CDR1 is SGHRS and CDR2 is YFSETQ. V dropped 3 bases and J dropped 3; count of bases not matched to a gene: 4. The CDR3 is 16 residues long. The CDR3 sequence is CASSSTSGSDTGELFF. Here the CDR3 DNA reads TGCGCCAGCAGCTCTACTAGCGGGAGCGACACCGGGGAGCTGTTTTTT.

This chain links TRBV2 with TRBJ1-2, with TRBD1 as a possible D gene (6 bases). V was clipped by 10 bases and J by 1 base, with 16 bases between them. The V gene's germline CDR1 is SNHLY and CDR2 FYNNEI. The length of the CDR3 is 14 residues. CDR3 sequence (DNA): TGTGCCACCACTGAGGACAGACATAACTATGGCTACACCTTC. Protein sequence: CATTEDRHNYGYTF.

This rearrangement joins TRBV6-5 to TRBJ1-2, with a possible D match to TRBD1 (6 bases). Looked up from germline, CDR1 is MNHEY and CDR2 is SVGAGI. V lost 5 bases and J 5 bases, leaving 12 bases between the germline ends. CDR3 length equals 13 residues. The chain's CDR3 is CASSLQGLYGYTF. As DNA, the CDR3 is TGTGCCAGCAGTCTGCAGGGGCTATATGGCTACACCTTC.

The chain uses TRBV2 and TRBJ2-1; TRBD2 agrees at 7 bases. The germline CDR1 and CDR2 sequences are SNHLY and FYNNEI. The CDR3 length is 16 residues. V dropped 4 bases and J dropped 5; count of bases not matched to a gene: 11. The CDR3 region is CASSGPGLAVNNEQFF. The CDR3 DNA reads as TGTGCCAGCAGTGGACCAGGGCTAGCGGTAAACAATGAGCAGTTCTTC.

J is TRBJ2-7 and V is TRBV30, with D possibly TRBD1 on 5 matching bases. The germline V gene encodes CDR1 GTSNPN and CDR2 SVGIG (reference sequence). This CDR3 contains 13 residues. V lost 2 bases and J 3 bases, leaving 11 bases between the germline ends. The CDR3, as DNA: TGTGCCTGGAGTAGGGGTTCTGACTACGAGCAGTACTTC. Its protein product is CAWSRGSDYEQYF.

This chain links TRBV11-3 with TRBJ2-7, with TRBD2 matching over 12 bases. The V segment lost 5 bases and the J segment 3 bases; nucleotides outside the gene matches: 2. There are 14 residues in the CDR3. Germline V gene sequence: CDR1 SGHNT, CDR2 YENEEA. Here the CDR3 DNA reads TGTGCCAGCAGCCCGACTAGCGGGAGCTACGAGCAGTACTTC. Protein: CASSPTSGSYEQYF.

The gene calls are TRBV4-2 and TRBJ2-2; the D is unclear. Trimming pared 0 bases from V and 1 base from J, leaving 6 bases between. Germline CDR1 and CDR2: LGHNA and YNFKEQ. CDR3 size: 15 residues. CDR3 bases: TGTGCCAGCAGCCAAGAGGGCCAGAACACCGGGGAGCTGTTTTTT. Amino acid sequence: CASSQEGQNTGELFF.